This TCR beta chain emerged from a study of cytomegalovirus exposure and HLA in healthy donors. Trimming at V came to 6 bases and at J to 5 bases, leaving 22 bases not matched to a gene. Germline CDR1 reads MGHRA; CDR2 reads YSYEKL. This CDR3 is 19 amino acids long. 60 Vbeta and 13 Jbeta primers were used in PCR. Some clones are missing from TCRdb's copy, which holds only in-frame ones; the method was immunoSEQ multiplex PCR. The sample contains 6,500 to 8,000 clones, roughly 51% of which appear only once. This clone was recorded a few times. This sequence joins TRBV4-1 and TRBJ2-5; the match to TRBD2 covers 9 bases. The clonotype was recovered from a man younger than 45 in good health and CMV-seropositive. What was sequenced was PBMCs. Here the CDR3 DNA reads TGCGCCAGCAGAGGCCTGGGGCTAGCGGGACCCCCGGGGGATGAGACCCAGTACTTC. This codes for CASRGLGLAGPPGDETQYF.